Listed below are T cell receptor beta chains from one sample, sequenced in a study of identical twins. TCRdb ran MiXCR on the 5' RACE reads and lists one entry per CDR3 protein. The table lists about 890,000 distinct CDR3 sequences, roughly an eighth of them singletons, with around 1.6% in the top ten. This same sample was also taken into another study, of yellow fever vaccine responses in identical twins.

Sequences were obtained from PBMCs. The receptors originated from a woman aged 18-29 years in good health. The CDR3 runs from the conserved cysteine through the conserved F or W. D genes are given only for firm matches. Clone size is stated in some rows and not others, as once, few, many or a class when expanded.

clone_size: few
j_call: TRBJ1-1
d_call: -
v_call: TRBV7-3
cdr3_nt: TGTGCCAGCAGACTTACAATGAACACTGAAGCTTTCTTT
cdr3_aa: CASRLTMNTEAFF

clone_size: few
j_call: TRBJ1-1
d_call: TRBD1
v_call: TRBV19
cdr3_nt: TGTGCCAGTAGTTTTCCCCGACAGGGGCGAATGAACACTGAAGCTTTCTTT
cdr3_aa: CASSFPRQGRMNTEAFF

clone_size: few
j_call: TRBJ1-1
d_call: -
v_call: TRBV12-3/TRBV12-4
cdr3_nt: TGTGCCAGCAGTCGACCAACAGTGAACACTGAAGCTTTCTTT
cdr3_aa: CASSRPTVNTEAFF

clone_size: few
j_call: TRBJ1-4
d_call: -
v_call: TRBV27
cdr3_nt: TGTGCCAGCAGTTTATCTGGGGACACCGAAAAACTGTTTTTT
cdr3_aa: CASSLSGDTEKLFF

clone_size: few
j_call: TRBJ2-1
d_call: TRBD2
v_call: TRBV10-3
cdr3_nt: TGTGCCATCCAGCGGGACTATGAGCAGTTCTTC
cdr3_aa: CAIQRDYEQFF

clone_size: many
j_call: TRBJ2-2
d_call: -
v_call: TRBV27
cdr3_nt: TGTGCCAGCAGTTACCACACCGGGGAGCTGTTTTTT
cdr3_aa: CASSYHTGELFF

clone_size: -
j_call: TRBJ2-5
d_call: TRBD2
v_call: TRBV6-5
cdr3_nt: TGTGCCAGCAGTTACTCGACTGGTAGCGGGGGGAAAGAGACCCAGTACTTC
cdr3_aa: CASSYSTGSGGKETQYF

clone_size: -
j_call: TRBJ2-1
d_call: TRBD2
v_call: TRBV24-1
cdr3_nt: TGTGCCACCAGTGACCCAACCCGGGAGGGCCGGAATGAGCAGTTCTTC
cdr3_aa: CATSDPTREGRNEQFF

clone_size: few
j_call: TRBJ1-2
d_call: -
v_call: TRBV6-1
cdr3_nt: TGTGCCAGCAGTGAACGGGGAGACTATGGCTACACCTTC
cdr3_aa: CASSERGDYGYTF

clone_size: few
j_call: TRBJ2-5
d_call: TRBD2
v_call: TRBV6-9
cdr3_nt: TGTGCCAGCAGTACCAAGGGACTAGCGGACTTTGAGACCCAGTACTTC
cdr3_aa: CASSTKGLADFETQYF

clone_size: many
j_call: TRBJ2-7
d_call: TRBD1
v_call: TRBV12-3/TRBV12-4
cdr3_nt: TGTGCCAGCAGTCCACGGACAGGGGCGTACGAGCAGTACTTC
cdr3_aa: CASSPRTGAYEQYF

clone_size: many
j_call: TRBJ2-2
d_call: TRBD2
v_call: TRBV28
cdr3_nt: TGTGCCAGCAGTTTAAGAGCCAGCGGGACGAACACCGGGGAGCTGTTTTTT
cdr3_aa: CASSLRASGTNTGELFF

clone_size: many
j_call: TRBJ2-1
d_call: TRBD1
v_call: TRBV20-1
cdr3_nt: TGCAGTGCAAGGACAGGGTCTAGTTACTGGGGGAATGAGCAGTTCTTC
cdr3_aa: CSARTGSSYWGNEQFF

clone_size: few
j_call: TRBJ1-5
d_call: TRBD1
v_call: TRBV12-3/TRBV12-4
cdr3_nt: TGTGCCAGCAGGCCTACAGGGGAGAGTCAGCCCCAGCATTTT
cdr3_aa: CASRPTGESQPQHF

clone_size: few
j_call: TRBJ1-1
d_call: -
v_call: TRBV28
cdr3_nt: TGTGCCAGCAGTTTACCTATCGGCGGAGCAAACACTGAAGCTTTCTTT
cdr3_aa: CASSLPIGGANTEAFF

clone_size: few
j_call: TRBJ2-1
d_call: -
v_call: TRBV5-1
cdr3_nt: TGCGCCAGCAGTTTCCGGACAGCGTCCATTTTAGGTGAGCAGTTCTTC
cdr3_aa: CASSFRTASILGEQFF

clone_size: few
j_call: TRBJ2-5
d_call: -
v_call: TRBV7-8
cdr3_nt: TGTGCCAGCAGCCCGCGTGGCGAACCCAACTCCAAAGAGACCCAGTACTTC
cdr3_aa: CASSPRGEPNSKETQYF

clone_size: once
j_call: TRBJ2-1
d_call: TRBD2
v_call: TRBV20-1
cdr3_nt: TGCAGCGCTAGTGCCTTACTAGCGGGGGCCGCCAATGAGCAGTTCTTC
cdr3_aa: CSASALLAGAANEQFF

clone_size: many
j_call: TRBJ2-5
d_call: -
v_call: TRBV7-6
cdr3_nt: TGTGCCAGCAGCTTAGCTGTGGGACCGATAATCCAAGAGACCCAGTACTTC
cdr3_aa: CASSLAVGPIIQETQYF

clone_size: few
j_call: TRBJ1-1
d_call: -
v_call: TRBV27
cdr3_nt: TGTGCCAGCCTTCGGGGGGGCACTGAAGCTTTCTTT
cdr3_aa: CASLRGGTEAFF

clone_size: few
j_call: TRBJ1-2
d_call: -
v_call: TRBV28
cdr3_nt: TGTGCCAGCACCTCCGGCGTTTCAAACTATGGCTACACCTTC
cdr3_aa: CASTSGVSNYGYTF

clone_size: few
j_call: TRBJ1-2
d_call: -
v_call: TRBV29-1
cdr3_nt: TGCAGCGTGCCAACGGGGGGGGCGCGGGGCTATGGCTACACCTTC
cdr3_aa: CSVPTGGARGYGYTF

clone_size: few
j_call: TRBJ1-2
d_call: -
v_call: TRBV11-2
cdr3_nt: TGTGCCAGCAGCTCAGAGAACTATGGCTACACCTTC
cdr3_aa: CASSSENYGYTF

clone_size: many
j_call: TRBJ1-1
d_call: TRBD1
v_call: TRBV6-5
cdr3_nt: TGTGCCAGCAGTTACTCGTCCGGGACAGTGAACACTGAAGCTTTCTTT
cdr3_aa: CASSYSSGTVNTEAFF

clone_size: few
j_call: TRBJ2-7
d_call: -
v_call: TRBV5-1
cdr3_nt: TGCGCCAGCAGACCTCCAGGGGTTAGCGGAGCCTACGAGCAGTACTTC
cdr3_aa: CASRPPGVSGAYEQYF

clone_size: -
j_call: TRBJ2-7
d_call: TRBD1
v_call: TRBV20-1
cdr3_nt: TGCAGTGCAGCACAGGGGGCAGGCTACGAGCAGTACTTC
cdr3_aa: CSAAQGAGYEQYF

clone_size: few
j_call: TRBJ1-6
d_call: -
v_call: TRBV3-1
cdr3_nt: TGTGCCAGCAGCGAAAGACGAGGGTCACCCCTCCACTTT
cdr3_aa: CASSERRGSPLHF

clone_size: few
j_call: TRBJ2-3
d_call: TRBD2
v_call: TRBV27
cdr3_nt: TGTGCCAGCAGTTTATTGGGTGAGGGAGGGGCGGGCACAGATACGCAGTATTTT
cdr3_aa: CASSLLGEGGAGTDTQYF

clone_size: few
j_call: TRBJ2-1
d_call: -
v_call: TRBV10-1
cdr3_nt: TGCGCCAGCAGTGATACGGGATTGAGCAATGAGCAGTTCTTC
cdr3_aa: CASSDTGLSNEQFF

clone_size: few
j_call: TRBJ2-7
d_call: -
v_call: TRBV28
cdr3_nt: TGTGCCAGCAGTTGGGTACCTGGGGCTCACGAGCAGTACTTC
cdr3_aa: CASSWVPGAHEQYF

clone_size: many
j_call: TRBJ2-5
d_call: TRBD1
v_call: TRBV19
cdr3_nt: TGTGCCAGTAGCGACAGGGGGCAAGAGACCCAGTACTTC
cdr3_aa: CASSDRGQETQYF

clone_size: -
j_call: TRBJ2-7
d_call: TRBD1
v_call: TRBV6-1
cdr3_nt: TGTGCCAGCAGTTTGACAGGGCGAAAGTACTTC
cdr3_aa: CASSLTGRKYF

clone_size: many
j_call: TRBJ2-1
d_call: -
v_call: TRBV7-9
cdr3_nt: TGTGCCAGCAGCTCGGACAGATTCGAGCAGTTCTTC
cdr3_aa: CASSSDRFEQFF

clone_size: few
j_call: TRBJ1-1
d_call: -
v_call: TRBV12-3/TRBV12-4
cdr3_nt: TGTGCCAGCAGTTTTGGGGCAGGAGTAAGGGGGACTGAAGCTTTCTTT
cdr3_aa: CASSFGAGVRGTEAFF

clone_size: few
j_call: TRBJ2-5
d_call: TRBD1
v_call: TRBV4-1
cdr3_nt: TGCGCCAGCAGCCAGCTCCCAGGGGGTAGGGAGACCCAGTACTTC
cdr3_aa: CASSQLPGGRETQYF

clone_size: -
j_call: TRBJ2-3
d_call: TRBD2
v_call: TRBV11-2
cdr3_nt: TGTGCCAGCAGCCCGGCGGGGGGGATGGGGCAAAGTACAGATACGCAGTATTTT
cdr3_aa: CASSPAGGMGQSTDTQYF

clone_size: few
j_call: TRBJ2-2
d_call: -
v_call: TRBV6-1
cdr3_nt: TGTGCCAGCAGTCCCCTCGACTGGTACACCGGGGAGCTGTTTTTT
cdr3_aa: CASSPLDWYTGELFF

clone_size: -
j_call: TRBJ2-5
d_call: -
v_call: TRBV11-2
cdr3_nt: TGTGCCAGCAGCACAGTTGCAGGGTGGGAGACCCAGTACTTC
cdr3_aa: CASSTVAGWETQYF

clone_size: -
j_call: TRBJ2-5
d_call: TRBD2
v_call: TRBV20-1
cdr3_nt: TGCAGTGCTAGCCTTCGCGGGAGTGGGGAGACCCAGTACTTC
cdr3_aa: CSASLRGSGETQYF